A selection of T cell receptor beta chains follows, all from one sample in a study of molecular identifiers for immune sequencing clone quantification. TCRdb analysed the PCR reads with MiXCR anew, one entry per CDR3 protein. The sample has approximately 60,000 distinct CDR3 sequences; 15% to 20% are singletons. Sequencing used naive CD8+ T cells from blood, with Jurkat cell RNA spiked in. These receptors all stem from a human donor in good health. Some libraries in this study had Jurkat cell RNA spiked in. CDR3s include the opening cysteine and the closing phenylalanine or tryptophan. The D gene is left open where the match is weak. Not every row has a clone size; where given, it reads once, few, many or a size class.

TRBV4-2,few,TRBJ2-2,-,CASSQDRYTGELFF,TGTGCCAGCAGCCAAGATCGATACACCGGGGAGCTGTTTTTT
TRBV20-1,many,TRBJ1-2,-,CSAWDTFTNYGYTF,TGCAGTGCGTGGGACACATTTACTAACTATGGCTACACCTTC
TRBV27,many,TRBJ2-1,-,CASSFGGDFEQFF,TGTGCCAGCAGTTTTGGAGGTGACTTTGAGCAGTTCTTC
TRBV10-3,many,TRBJ2-1,-,CAISESGNEQFF,TGTGCCATCAGTGAGTCGGGGAATGAGCAGTTCTTC
TRBV20-1,many,TRBJ2-7,TRBD1,CSAKDRSSYEQYF,TGCAGTGCTAAGGACAGGAGCTCCTACGAGCAGTACTTC
TRBV6-1,many,TRBJ2-1,-,CASSLTFWERWDEQFF,TGTGCCAGCAGCCTAACTTTTTGGGAGCGGTGGGATGAGCAGTTCTTC
TRBV27,many,TRBJ1-1,-,CASRGGWTEAFF,TGTGCCAGCAGGGGGGGATGGACTGAAGCTTTCTTT
TRBV19,many,TRBJ2-7,-,CASSIGGSGEQYF,TGTGCCAGTAGTATTGGGGGGAGCGGCGAGCAGTACTTC
TRBV7-9,many,TRBJ2-3,TRBD1,CASSSNRDRGRDTQYF,TGTGCCAGCAGCTCCAACCGGGACAGGGGGAGAGATACGCAGTATTTT
TRBV19,many,TRBJ1-6,-,CASSIPTQGINSPLHF,TGTGCCAGTAGTATACCTACCCAGGGCATAAATTCACCCCTCCACTTT
TRBV7-8,many,TRBJ1-1,TRBD1,CASSFVEGAMGTEAFF,TGTGCCAGCAGCTTTGTAGAGGGGGCGATGGGTACTGAAGCTTTCTTT
TRBV4-1,many,TRBJ2-5,-,CASSNLFQETQYF,TGCGCCAGCAGCAACTTGTTCCAAGAGACCCAGTACTTC
TRBV6-2/TRBV6-3,-,TRBJ2-1,TRBD2,CASSSPWGAGETYNEQFF,TGTGCCAGCAGTTCCCCGTGGGGAGCGGGAGAAACCTACAATGAGCAGTTCTTC
TRBV27,-,TRBJ2-2,TRBD2,CASSQLAGEGTGELFF,TGTGCCAGCAGTCAACTAGCGGGAGAGGGAACCGGGGAGCTGTTTTTT
TRBV28,few,TRBJ2-3,-,CASSFLQGNTDTQYF,TGTGCCAGCAGTTTTCTTCAGGGTAACACAGATACGCAGTATTTT
TRBV7-6,many,TRBJ1-1,-,CASSLAGGLNTEAFF,TGTGCCAGCAGCTTAGCGGGGGGGCTGAACACTGAAGCTTTCTTT
TRBV6-2/TRBV6-3,few,TRBJ2-5,-,CATNLQGRQETQYF,TGTGCCACAAACCTACAGGGACGGCAAGAGACCCAGTACTTC